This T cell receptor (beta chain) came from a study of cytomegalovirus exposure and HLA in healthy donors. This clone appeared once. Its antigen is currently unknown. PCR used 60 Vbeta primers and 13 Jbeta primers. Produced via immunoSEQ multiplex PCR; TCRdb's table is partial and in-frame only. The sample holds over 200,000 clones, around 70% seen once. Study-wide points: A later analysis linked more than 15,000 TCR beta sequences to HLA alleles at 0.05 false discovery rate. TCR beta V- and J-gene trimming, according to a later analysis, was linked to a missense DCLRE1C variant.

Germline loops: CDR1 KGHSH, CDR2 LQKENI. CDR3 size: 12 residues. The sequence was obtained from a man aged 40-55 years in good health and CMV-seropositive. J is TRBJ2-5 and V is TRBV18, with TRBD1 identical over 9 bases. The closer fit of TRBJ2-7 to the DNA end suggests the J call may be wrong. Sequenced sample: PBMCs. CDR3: CASSGTGSEQYF. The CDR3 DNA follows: TGTGCCAGCTCGGGGACAGGGTCCGAGCAGTACTTC.